This T cell receptor (beta chain) came from a study of cytomegalovirus exposure and HLA in healthy donors. Points from the study as a whole: Previously analyzed data showed that most TCR beta V segments were productive at a frequency of about 87% or about 30%.

PCR primers comprised 60 Vbeta and 13 Jbeta primers. Profiling relied on immunoSEQ multiplex PCR, and the TCRdb table lists in-frame clones only, not all of them. Of around 130,000 clones listed, around 69% are singletons. Germline V gene data show CDR1 as SGHTS and CDR2 as YDEGEE. V lost 4 bases and J lost 5; bases outside the gene matches: 5. There are 14 residues in the CDR3. This clone appeared a few times. What it recognizes is unknown. Donors showed nominal health when sampled, although they likely had unrecorded immune exposures. The clonotype originates from a woman in her forties in good health and CMV-seropositive. The sequenced sample consisted of PBMCs. The J gene is TRBJ1-5, the V gene TRBV5-8, with TRBD1 matching 8 bases. In nucleotides, the CDR3 is TGTGCCAGCAGCATGACAGGGGTTTATCAGCCCCAGCATTTT. It encodes CASSMTGVYQPQHF.